One and the same sample provided the 25 T cell receptor beta chains below, sequenced in a study of OX40 agonist ivuxolimab in advanced cancers. Profiled with immunoSEQ multiplex PCR; TCRdb holds only in-frame clones, not every one. In the table there are approximately 70,000 clones, 88% of which are singletons. Material: CD4+ or CD8+ T cells sorted from blood, obtained in a trial of the OX40 agonist ivuxolimab. These receptors came from an adult with an advanced solid tumor such as melanoma, head and neck, liver or kidney cancer.

This clone was detected only once. V is TRBV11-2 and J is TRBJ1-2, with 7 bases aligning to TRBD1. The V and J ends lost 5 bases and 7 bases, in that order; junction bases with no gene match: 10. The germline CDR1 and CDR2 sequences are SGHAT and FQNNGV. The CDR3 has 14 amino acids. CDR3 nucleotides: TGTGCCAGCAGCCTTACAGGGGTTCGCTCTGGCTACACCTTC. Translating gives CASSLTGVRSGYTF.

This clone has more than one count but fewer than ten. The chain links TRBV6-6 to TRBJ1-5; D call uncertain. Trimming stripped 6 bases from V and 0 bases from J, with 12 bases between. The CDR3 is 15 residues long. CDR1 and CDR2 from the germline V gene are MNHNY and SVGAGI (reference sequence). The CDR3 DNA reads as TGTGCCAGCAGCCCCCTCGCCGATAGCAATCAGCCCCAGCATTTT. Encoded protein: CASSPLADSNQPQHF.

The rearrangement joins TRBV5-1 to TRBJ1-1; tentatively, D is TRBD1 (6 bases). There are 15 residues in the CDR3. V was pared by 0 bases and J by 4 bases, with 13 bases between. Looked up from germline, CDR1 is SGHRS and CDR2 is YFSETQ. The CDR3 nucleotides are TGCGCCAGCAGCTTGGTAGCCAGGGGATCCACTGAAGCTTTCTTT. Translation gives CASSLVARGSTEAFF. Full variable domain (rest looked up from reference TRBV5-1 and TRBJ1-1): KAGVTQTPRYLIKTRGQQVTLSCSPISGHRSVSWYQQTPGQGLQFLFEYFSETQRNKGNFPGRFSGRQFSNSRSEMNVSTLELGDSALYLCASSLVARGSTEAFFGQGTRLTVV.

The chain is built from TRBV19 and TRBJ2-5; D uncertain. The CDR3 is made up of 15 amino acids. V was clipped by 3 bases and J by 5 bases, with 16 bases between them. Germline assignment: CDR1 LNHDA and CDR2 SQIVND (reference sequence). The CDR3: CASSIGGETGETQYF. Written as DNA, the CDR3 is TGTGCCAGTAGTATCGGCGGAGAGACCGGGGAGACCCAGTACTTC.

The chain uses TRBV7-3 and TRBJ1-1; no clear D. The CDR3 totals 13 residues. Trimming took off 2 bases at V and 2 bases at J, with 6 bases between the two ends. In germline, CDR1 is SGHTA, CDR2 FQGTGA. CDR3 nucleotide sequence: TGTGCCAGCAGCTTACAACCAAACACTGAAGCTTTCTTT. Translating gives CASSLQPNTEAFF.

CDR3 coding DNA: TGTGCCTGGAGTGCGGCTCAGACCGGGGAGCTGTTTTTT. Amino acid sequence: CAWSAAQTGELFF. This rearrangement joins TRBV30 to TRBJ2-2; D gene unclear. V was shortened by 1 base and J by 5 bases, with 8 bases between the two germline ends. This CDR3 has 13 amino acids. The germline V gene encodes CDR1 GTSNPN and CDR2 SVGIG (reference sequence).

The V and J genes are TRBV7-9 and TRBJ2-5, with 11 bases that match TRBD2. V lost 4 bases to trimming and J lost 2 bases; unmatched junction nucleotides: 3. The CDR3 totals 15 residues. Germline CDR1 reads SEHNR; CDR2 reads FQNEAQ (reference sequence). In nucleotides, the CDR3 is TGTGCCAGCAGCTCCCCTAGCGGGAGGCAAGAGACCCAGTACTTC. Its translation is CASSSPSGRQETQYF.

J is TRBJ2-7 and V is TRBV18; 11 bases are a match to TRBD2. Germline values: CDR1 KGHSH, CDR2 LQKENI. Trimming cost V 5 bases and J 7 bases; bases outside gene matches: 13. The CDR3 sequence is 16 residues long. This CDR3 is CASSAQLAGASGEQYF. The CDR3 bases are TGTGCCAGCTCAGCGCAACTAGCGGGAGCCTCGGGGGAGCAGTACTTC.

The chain employs TRBV28 and TRBJ1-6, with D tentatively TRBD1 (6 bases). CDR1 is MDHEN and CDR2 is SYDVKM in the germline V gene. V dropped 6 bases and J dropped 7 bases, with 16 bases sitting between them. The CDR3 loop spans 15 amino acids. The CDR3 coding sequence is TGTGCCAGCAGCCCTCGGGGGGCAGTAAATTCACCCCTCCACTTT. This codes for CASSPRGAVNSPLHF.

The V gene is TRBV29-1, the J gene TRBJ2-2; TRBD2 matches 8 bases. The CDR3 contains 14 residues. V dropped 7 bases and J dropped 3; count of bases not matched to a gene: 7. Germline V lookup: CDR1 SQVTM, CDR2 ANQGSEA. In DNA form, the CDR3 reads TGCAGCGGGAAAAGAGCGGGAGACACCGGGGAGCTGTTTTTT. It yields the protein CSGKRAGDTGELFF.

J is TRBJ2-3 and V is TRBV4-1; D is undetermined. Trimming stripped 0 bases from V and 3 bases from J, with 7 bases between. This CDR3 has 14 residues. Per germline, CDR1 MGHRA and CDR2 YSYEKL. CDR3 in amino acids: CASSQDQATDTQYF. CDR3 DNA sequence: TGCGCCAGCAGCCAAGATCAGGCGACAGATACGCAGTATTTT.

This clone was seen a single time. The gene calls are TRBV7-3 and TRBJ2-5; possibly TRBD1 for D (6 bases). The germline gives CDR1 SGHTA, CDR2 FQGTGA. This CDR3 comprises 14 residues. V dropped 1 base and J dropped 2 bases, with 8 bases sitting between them. The CDR3 bases are TGTGCCAGCAGCTTAAGGGGACAACAAGAGACCCAGTACTTC. It is translated as CASSLRGQQETQYF.

The chain employs TRBV6-5 and TRBJ1-6, with D unclear. V lost 2 bases and J lost 6, with 14 bases in between. This CDR3 contains 16 residues. Germline CDR1 MNHEY, CDR2 SVGAGI. Here the CDR3 reads CASSYLVTDRNSPLHF. CDR3 nucleotides: TGTGCCAGCAGTTACCTGGTTACAGATCGTAATTCACCCCTCCACTTT.

This chain joins TRBV19 and TRBJ2-7; 9 bases fit TRBD1. Per the germline V gene, CDR1 is LNHDA and CDR2 is SQIVND (reference sequence). Trimming removed 4 bases from V and 3 bases from J; junction bases left unmatched: 4. There are 14 residues in the CDR3. CDR3 nucleotide sequence: TGTGCCAGTAGTACGACAGGGGGTCACTACGAGCAGTACTTC. This encodes CASSTTGGHYEQYF. Using reference TRBV19 and TRBJ2-7 for the parts outside the CDR3, the full variable domain is DGGITQSPKYLFRKEGQNVTLSCEQNLNHDAMYWYRQDPGQGLRLIYYSQIVNDFQKGDIAEGYSVSREKKESFPLTVTSAQKNPTAFYLCASSTTGGHYEQYFGPGTRLTVT.

This CDR3 is CASSRGTGLEKLFF. DNA for the CDR3: TGTGCCAGCAGTCGCGGGACAGGCCTTGAAAAACTGTTTTTT. The chain employs TRBV27 and TRBJ1-4; 8 bases align to TRBD1. J gave up 7 bases and V 5 bases, and 6 bases lay outside the gene matches. From germline, CDR1 is MNHEY and CDR2 SMNVEV (reference sequence). This CDR3 is built from 14 residues. Filled out from reference TRBV27 and TRBJ1-4, the complete variable domain reads EAQVTQNPRYLITVTGKKLTVTCSQNMNHEYMSWYRQDPGLGLRQIYYSMNVEVTDKGDVPEGYKVSRKEKRNFPLILESPSPNQTSLYFCASSRGTGLEKLFFGSGTQLSVL.

CDR3 in amino acids: CASRRQRAGNTIYF. CDR3 DNA: TGTGCCAGCAGAAGACAGAGGGCAGGAAACACCATATATTTT. V is TRBV5-6 and J is TRBJ1-3; a possible D gene is TRBD1 (5 bases). V was cut by 5 bases and J by 4 bases, with 13 bases left in between. Germline V gene sequence: CDR1 SGHDT, CDR2 YYEEEE. The CDR3 runs to 14 residues.

This chain links TRBV6-6 with TRBJ2-5; D is uncertain. V lost 6 bases to trimming and J lost 0 bases, with 8 bases between them. This CDR3 comprises 13 residues. The germline gives CDR1 MNHNY, CDR2 SVGAGI (reference sequence). CDR3 sequence (DNA): TGTGCCAGCAGGTTAGGCTACCAAGAGACCCAGTACTTC. Residues: CASRLGYQETQYF.

The V call is TRBV18, the J call TRBJ2-3; TRBD2 agrees at 9 bases. The J segment lost 5 bases and the V segment lost 0 bases, leaving 6 bases of the junction unmatched. This CDR3 region has 16 residues. The germline CDR1 and CDR2 sequences are KGHSH and LQKENI. The CDR3 DNA sequence: TGTGCCAGCTCACCACCGTCGTCTAGCGGGAAAGATACGCAGTATTTT. It codes for CASSPPSSSGKDTQYF. The full variable domain, completed using reference TRBV18 and TRBJ2-3, is NAGVMQNPRHLVRRRGQEARLRCSPMKGHSHVYWYRQLPEEGLKFMVYLQKENIIDESGMPKERFSAEFPKEGPSILRIQQVVRGDSAAYFCASSPPSSSGKDTQYFGPGTRLTVL.

DNA for the CDR3: TGTGCCAGCAGCCTACTGGGAGATAGCAATCAGCCCCAGCATTTT. This gives the protein CASSLLGDSNQPQHF. This chain uses TRBV7-2 with TRBJ1-5; D is uncertain. This CDR3 spans 15 amino acids. Trimming removed 5 bases from V and 0 bases from J, with 11 bases in between. Germline V lookup: CDR1 SGHTA, CDR2 FQGNSA.

The chain uses TRBV27 and TRBJ1-3; D unclear. The CDR3 loop spans 15 amino acids. Per germline, CDR1 MNHEY and CDR2 SMNVEV (reference sequence). The V gene lost 0 bases and the J gene lost 8 bases, with 14 bases spanning the gap. CDR3: CASSLSGSNLHTIYF. The CDR3 DNA follows: TGTGCCAGCAGTTTATCCGGGAGCAACCTCCACACCATATATTTT.

Notes on this clone: Lacking the conserved final phenylalanine or tryptophan, this CDR3 likely reflects a read error. Because the CDR3's place on the DNA is in doubt, the DNA is left out and the CDR3 is given as listed by TCRdb. The V and J genes are TRBV7-8 and TRBJ1-4. The germline CDR1 and CDR2 sequences are SGHVS and FQNEAQ. The CDR3 is 10 residues long, counting both termini. The CDR3 sequence is CASRWDQRVV.

This clone was counted a few times. V gene TRBV19 combines with J gene TRBJ1-2, with D unresolved. This CDR3 has 14 residues. Germline CDR1 and CDR2: LNHDA and SQIVND (reference sequence). V was trimmed by 8 bases and J by 4 bases, leaving 17 bases between them. The CDR3, as DNA: TGTGCCAGTTCGAGACAAGGGCAACTCTATGGCTACACCTTC. It encodes CASSRQGQLYGYTF.

The rearrangement links TRBV10-3 to TRBJ1-4; D is undetermined. Germline V gives CDR1 ENHRY, CDR2 SYGVKD. The CDR3 spans 15 residues. V lost 3 bases to trimming and J lost 0 bases, with 8 bases between them. The CDR3 coding sequence is TGTGCCATCAGTGACAGCCTCACAACTAATGAAAAACTGTTTTTT. Translation gives CAISDSLTTNEKLFF.

This clone was seen once. The chain employs TRBV6-6 and TRBJ2-7, with D unclear. This CDR3 region has 15 residues. From germline, CDR1 is MNHNY and CDR2 SVGAGI (reference sequence). Between the trimmed V and J ends, which lost 6 bases and 1 base, there was a span of 16 bases. The CDR3 is CASSLSLDESYEQYF. The CDR3 DNA reads as TGTGCCAGCAGCCTCAGCCTAGACGAGTCCTACGAGCAGTACTTC.

This chain links TRBV27 with TRBJ2-1; D gene ambiguous. The V gene lost 0 bases and the J gene lost 0 bases, with 9 bases spanning the gap. The length of the CDR3 is 16 residues. From germline, CDR1 is MNHEY and CDR2 SMNVEV (reference sequence). The CDR3 reads CASSLSILSSYNEQFF. As DNA, the CDR3 is TGTGCCAGCAGTTTATCGATCCTAAGCTCCTACAATGAGCAGTTCTTC.